The clone carrying this T cell receptor beta chain was detected many times. No antigen is known for it. This record comes from a study of T cells in Graves' hyperthyroidism and ophthalmopathy. TCR beta CDR3 regions were amplified from RNA. When the TCR CDR3 underwent first-round RT-PCR, the HTBI primer set was used. TCRdb fed the multiplex PCR reads into MiXCR, producing one record per CDR3 protein. The sample holds a few hundred thousand distinct CDR3 sequences, roughly an eighth seen once. This CDR3 has 11 residues. Between the trimmed V and J ends, which lost 7 bases and 2 bases, there was a span of 8 bases. Germline V gene lookup returns CDR1 SQVTM and CDR2 ANQGSEA. Findings and limits, study-wide: Most thyroid clonotypes that were expanded above 0.001 also turned up in blood.

The specimen sequenced was blood. The chain links TRBV29-1 to TRBJ1-1; D gene ambiguous. This receptor was taken from a woman in her late teens or twenties with Graves' hyperthyroidism. Written as DNA, the CDR3 is TGCAGCGCCACAGATAACACTGAAGCTTTCTTT. Translation: CSATDNTEAFF.